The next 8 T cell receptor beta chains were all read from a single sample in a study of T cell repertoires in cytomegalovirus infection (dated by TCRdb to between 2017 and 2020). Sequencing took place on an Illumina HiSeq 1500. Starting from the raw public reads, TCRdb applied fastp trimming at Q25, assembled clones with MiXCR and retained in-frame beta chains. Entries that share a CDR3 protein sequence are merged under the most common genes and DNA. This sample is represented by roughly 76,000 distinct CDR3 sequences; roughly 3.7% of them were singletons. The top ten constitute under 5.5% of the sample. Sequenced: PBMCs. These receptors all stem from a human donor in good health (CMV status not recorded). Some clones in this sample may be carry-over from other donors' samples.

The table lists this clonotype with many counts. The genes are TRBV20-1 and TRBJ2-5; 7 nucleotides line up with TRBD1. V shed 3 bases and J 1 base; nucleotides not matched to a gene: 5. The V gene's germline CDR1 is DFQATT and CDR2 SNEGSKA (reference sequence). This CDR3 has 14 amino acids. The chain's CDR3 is CSARPRTGQETQYF. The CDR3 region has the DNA TGCAGTGCTAGGCCCCGGACAGGCCAAGAGACCCAGTACTTC.

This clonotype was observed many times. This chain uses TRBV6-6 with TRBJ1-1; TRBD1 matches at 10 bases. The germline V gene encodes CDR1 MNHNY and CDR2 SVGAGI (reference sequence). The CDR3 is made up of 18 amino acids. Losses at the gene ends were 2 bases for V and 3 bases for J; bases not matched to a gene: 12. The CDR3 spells CASSYPRDRGERHTEAFF. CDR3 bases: TGTGCCAGCAGTTACCCTCGGGACAGGGGCGAAAGGCACACTGAAGCTTTCTTT.

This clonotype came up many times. The CDR3 is CAISPGGGNTEAFF. Here the CDR3 DNA reads TGTGCCATATCACCAGGGGGTGGAAACACTGAAGCTTTCTTT. The V and J genes are TRBV19 and TRBJ1-1; 7 nucleotides line up with TRBD1. Unmatched junction bases numbered 10, after V lost 10 bases and J lost 2 bases. CDR1 and CDR2 (germline): LNHDA, SQIVND (reference sequence). The CDR3 covers 14 residues.

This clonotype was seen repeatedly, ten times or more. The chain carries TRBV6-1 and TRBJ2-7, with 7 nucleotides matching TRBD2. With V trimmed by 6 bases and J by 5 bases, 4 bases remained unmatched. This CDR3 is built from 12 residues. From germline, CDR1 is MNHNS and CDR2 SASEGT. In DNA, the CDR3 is TGTGCCAGCAGAAGCGGGGTTCACGAGCAGTACTTC. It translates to CASRSGVHEQYF.

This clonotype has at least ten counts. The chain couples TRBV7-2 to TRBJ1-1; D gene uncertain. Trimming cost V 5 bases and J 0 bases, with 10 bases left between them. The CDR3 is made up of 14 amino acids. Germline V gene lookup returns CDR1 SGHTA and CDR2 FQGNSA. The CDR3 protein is CASSAGFMNTEAFF. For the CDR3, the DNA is TGTGCCAGCAGCGCGGGTTTCATGAACACTGAAGCTTTCTTT.

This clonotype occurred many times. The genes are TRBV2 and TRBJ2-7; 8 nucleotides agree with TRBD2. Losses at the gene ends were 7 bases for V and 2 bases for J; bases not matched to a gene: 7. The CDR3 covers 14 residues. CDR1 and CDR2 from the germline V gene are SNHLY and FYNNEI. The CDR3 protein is CASTGSGGAYEQYF. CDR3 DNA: TGTGCCAGCACCGGGAGCGGGGGAGCCTACGAGCAGTACTTC.

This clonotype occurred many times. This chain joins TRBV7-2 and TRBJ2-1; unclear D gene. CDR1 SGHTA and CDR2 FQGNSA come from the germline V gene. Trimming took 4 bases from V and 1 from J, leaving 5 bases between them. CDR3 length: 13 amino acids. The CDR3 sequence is CASSSQSYNEQFF. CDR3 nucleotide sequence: TGTGCCAGCAGCTCACAGTCCTACAATGAGCAGTTCTTC. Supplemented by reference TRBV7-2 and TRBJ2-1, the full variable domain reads GAGVSQSPSNKVTEKGKDVELRCDPISGHTALYWYRQSLGQGLEFLIYFQGNSAPDKSGLPSDRFSAERTGGSVSTLTIQRTQQEDSAVYLCASSSQSYNEQFFGPGTRLTVL.

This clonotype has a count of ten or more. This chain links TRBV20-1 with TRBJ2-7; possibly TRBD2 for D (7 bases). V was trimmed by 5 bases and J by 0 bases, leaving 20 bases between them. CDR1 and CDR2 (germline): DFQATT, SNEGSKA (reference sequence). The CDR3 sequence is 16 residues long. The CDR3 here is CSAPRGWGGSSYEQYF. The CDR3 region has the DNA TGCAGTGCTCCGCGGGGCTGGGGGGGCAGCTCCTACGAGCAGTACTTC.